One T cell receptor (beta chain) is described in this entry. Its target is not known. The CDR3 is 15 residues long. Germline-derived CDR1 and CDR2 are LNHDA and SQIVND (reference sequence). V was cut by 11 bases and J by 1 base, with 18 bases left in between. Generated by immunoSEQ multiplex PCR, the TCRdb table keeps only in-frame clones and is missing some. The sample carries about 110,000 clones, roughly 89% recorded once. The sample belongs to a study of T cell responses to AZD1222 COVID-19 vaccine. General study results and limits: In a largely white British group with more females than males, clonal diversity was possibly underestimated. Baseline testing showed seropositivity in only a handful of AZD1222 recipients. Spike-specific TCR repertoires showed rising breadth and depth after two AZD1222 doses. Dominant at 160-218 and 743-854, vaccine-associated CD4 TCRs also spanned spike.

This chain connects TRBV19 to TRBJ2-1, with a tentative D call TRBD1 (6 bases). Sample: peripheral blood, taken 28 days after the second AZD1222 dose. The origin of this receptor is an adult who received the AZD1222 COVID-19 vaccine. CDR3 DNA sequence: TGTGCCCGATACCGTTACAGGGTATCCTACAATGAGCAGTTCTTC. Amino acids: CARYRYRVSYNEQFF.